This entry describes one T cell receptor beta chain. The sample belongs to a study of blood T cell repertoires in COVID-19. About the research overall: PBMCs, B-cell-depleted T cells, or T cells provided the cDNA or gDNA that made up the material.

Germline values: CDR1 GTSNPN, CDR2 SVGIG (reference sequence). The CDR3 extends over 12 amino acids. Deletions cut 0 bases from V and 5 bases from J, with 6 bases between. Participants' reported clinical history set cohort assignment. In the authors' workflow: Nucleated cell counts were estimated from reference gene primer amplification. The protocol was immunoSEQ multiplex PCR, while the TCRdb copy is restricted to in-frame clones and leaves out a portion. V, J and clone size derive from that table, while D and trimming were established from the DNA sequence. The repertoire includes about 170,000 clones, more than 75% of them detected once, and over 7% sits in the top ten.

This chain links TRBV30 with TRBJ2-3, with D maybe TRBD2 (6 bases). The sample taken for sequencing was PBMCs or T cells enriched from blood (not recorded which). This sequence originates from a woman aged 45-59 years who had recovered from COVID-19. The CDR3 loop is CAWSVGGDTQYF. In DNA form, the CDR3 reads TGTGCCTGGAGTGTGGGGGGAGATACGCAGTATTTT.